This T cell receptor (beta chain) was observed in a study of cytomegalovirus exposure and HLA in healthy donors. The CDR3 has 11 residues. The V gene lost 3 bases and the J gene lost 8 bases, with 5 bases spanning the gap. The germline V gene has CDR1 SGHTA and CDR2 FQGNSA. This clone was seen a handful of times. Amplification used 60 Vbeta primers and 13 Jbeta primers. Measured with immunoSEQ multiplex PCR; TCRdb has only the in-frame clones, and not every one. The top ten clones hold approximately 0.36% of a sample with approximately 210,000 clones, roughly 77% of them seen once. The specimen was PBMCs. This receptor was taken from a male donor in good health and CMV-seropositive. V and J are TRBV7-2 and TRBJ2-1; D is undetermined. CDR3 region: CASSFKYEQFF. CDR3 bases: TGTGCCAGCAGCTTTAAATATGAGCAGTTCTTC.